The rows below give T cell receptor beta chains drawn from one sample of a study of shared clonotypes between healthy human individuals. Sequencing used immunoSEQ multiplex PCR; TCRdb keeps in-frame clones, though not all of them. The sample records about 490,000 clones, 65% to 85% being singletons. Sequences were obtained from PBMCs. The receptor set was obtained from a woman aged 40 to 50 in good health. Some clones in this sample may be carry-over from other donors' samples. Both conserved end residues are part of each CDR3. Rows give clone size only sometimes, using once, few, many, or a class for an expanded clone.

V gene: TRBV18
J gene: TRBJ1-2
clone size: -
CDR3 protein: CASSPGTGGYGYTF

V gene: TRBV10-1
J gene: TRBJ1-1
clone size: -
CDR3 protein: CASGNWNTEAFF

V gene: TRBV15
J gene: TRBJ2-1
clone size: -
CDR3 protein: CATSRDLEGYNEQFF

V gene: TRBV6-5
J gene: TRBJ1-6
clone size: -
CDR3 protein: CASRAEGGGSPLHF

V gene: TRBV4-2
J gene: TRBJ2-3
clone size: -
CDR3 protein: CASSQDTGRGSDTQYF

V gene: TRBV7-2
J gene: TRBJ2-7
clone size: -
CDR3 protein: CASSFRDLREQYF

V gene: TRBV29-1
J gene: TRBJ2-5
clone size: -
CDR3 protein: CSVENMDGETQYF

V gene: TRBV6-5
J gene: TRBJ1-4
clone size: -
CDR3 protein: CASSRDRVGGKLFF

V gene: TRBV6-6
J gene: TRBJ2-7
clone size: -
CDR3 protein: CASSYLPGFYEQYF

V gene: TRBV30
J gene: TRBJ2-3
clone size: -
CDR3 protein: CAWRRLAGVGSDTQYF

V gene: TRBV29-1
J gene: TRBJ1-4
clone size: -
CDR3 protein: CSVGPGHQEKLFF

V gene: TRBV30
J gene: TRBJ1-5
clone size: -
CDR3 protein: CAWDRDANQPQHF

V gene: TRBV4-2
J gene: TRBJ2-3
clone size: -
CDR3 protein: CASIQLTSGRATDTQYF

V gene: TRBV28
J gene: TRBJ1-3
clone size: -
CDR3 protein: CASRFGAGNTIYF

V gene: TRBV7-2
J gene: TRBJ1-2
clone size: -
CDR3 protein: CASSQGGRPNYGYTF

V gene: TRBV7-3
J gene: TRBJ2-3
clone size: -
CDR3 protein: CASSPRNTDTQYF

V gene: TRBV20-1
J gene: TRBJ2-3
clone size: -
CDR3 protein: CSASGTDTQYF

V gene: TRBV25-1
J gene: TRBJ2-7
clone size: -
CDR3 protein: CASSASLAGVRYEQYF

V gene: TRBV25-1
J gene: TRBJ2-2
clone size: -
CDR3 protein: CASSGFRNTGELFF

V gene: TRBV9
J gene: TRBJ2-5
clone size: -
CDR3 protein: CASSVGGLRETQYF

V gene: TRBV6-6
J gene: TRBJ2-7
clone size: -
CDR3 protein: CASTIGASGSYEQYF

V gene: TRBV5-1
J gene: TRBJ2-2
clone size: -
CDR3 protein: CASSLASGGNTGELFF

V gene: TRBV5-1
J gene: TRBJ2-1
clone size: -
CDR3 protein: CASSPRLAGLYNEQFF

V gene: TRBV4-1
J gene: TRBJ2-7
clone size: -
CDR3 protein: CASSQPTGEQYF

V gene: TRBV29-1
J gene: TRBJ2-1
clone size: many
CDR3 protein: CSVGLLDRYNEQFF

V gene: TRBV29-1
J gene: TRBJ1-2
clone size: -
CDR3 protein: CSVVVSVPSRGYTF

V gene: TRBV18
J gene: TRBJ1-5
clone size: -
CDR3 protein: CASSRDTEIQPQHF

V gene: TRBV7-2
J gene: TRBJ2-7
clone size: -
CDR3 protein: CASSLGRGEQYF

V gene: TRBV19
J gene: TRBJ1-2
clone size: few
CDR3 protein: CASWGVRPSGYTF

V gene: TRBV28
J gene: TRBJ2-7
clone size: -
CDR3 protein: CASTPDGAYEQYF

V gene: TRBV18
J gene: TRBJ1-3
clone size: -
CDR3 protein: CASSPGAGDGGNTIYF

V gene: TRBV7-2
J gene: TRBJ2-7
clone size: -
CDR3 protein: CASSLVARAEQYF

V gene: TRBV30
J gene: TRBJ2-7
clone size: -
CDR3 protein: CAWSVLPGGAGYEQYF

V gene: TRBV7-9
J gene: TRBJ2-5
clone size: many
CDR3 protein: CASSFQKAAGETQYF

V gene: TRBV12-2
J gene: TRBJ1-1
clone size: -
CDR3 protein: CASRLGYTEAFF